The 27 T cell receptor beta chains given below trace back to one sample, sequenced in a study of blood T cell repertoires in COVID-19. Measured with immunoSEQ multiplex PCR; TCRdb has only the in-frame clones, and not every one. The table records 250,000 to 300,000 clones, approximately 85% of them present only once. The sequencing sample was made of PBMCs or T cells enriched from blood (not recorded which). All receptors come from a woman under 40 who had recovered from COVID-19.

The CDR3 sequence: CSEIGGSSYNEQFF. The DNA for the CDR3 is TGCAGCGAAATAGGAGGGTCGTCCTACAATGAGCAGTTCTTC. The chain couples TRBV29-1 to TRBJ2-1, with D possibly matching TRBD2 (6 bases). The CDR3 sequence is 14 residues long. V was clipped by 7 bases and J by 1 base, with 14 bases between them. Germline loops: CDR1 SQVTM, CDR2 ANQGSEA.

This clone has just one count. The chain employs TRBV28 and TRBJ1-5, with 9 nucleotides matching TRBD1. Trimming took 6 bases from V and 7 from J; bases not matched to a gene: 7. Germline CDR1 and CDR2: MDHEN and SYDVKM. The CDR3 has 14 amino acids. This CDR3 is CASRDRGRYQPQHF. CDR3 DNA sequence: TGTGCCAGCAGGGACAGGGGACGATACCAGCCCCAGCATTTT.

The V gene is TRBV19, the J gene TRBJ2-5; D perhaps matches TRBD2 (5 bases). V lost 2 bases and J 7 bases, leaving 11 bases between the germline ends. The CDR3 loop spans 13 amino acids. Germline assignment: CDR1 LNHDA and CDR2 SQIVND (reference sequence). CDR3 loop: CASSIRPSGTQYF. The CDR3 DNA reads TGTGCCAGTAGTATACGACCCAGCGGGACCCAGTACTTC.

The chain joins TRBV29-1 to TRBJ1-1; TRBD1 agrees at 12 bases. In germline, CDR1 is SQVTM, CDR2 ANQGSEA. The CDR3 totals 18 residues. Losses at the gene ends were 7 bases for V and 3 bases for J; bases not matched to a gene: 18. The DNA of the CDR3 is TGCAGCGCCTCCCTGGGACAGGGGGCGATTTCTCTGGACACTGAAGCTTTCTTT. Translation: CSASLGQGAISLDTEAFF.

The chain couples TRBV27 to TRBJ2-7, with 7 bases fitting TRBD1. The CDR3 totals 12 residues. V lost 9 bases and J lost 5; bases outside the gene matches: 7. CDR1 MNHEY and CDR2 SMNVEV come from the germline V gene (reference sequence). CDR3 protein: CARLTGVDEQYF. The CDR3 DNA sequence: TGTGCCAGGTTAACAGGGGTGGACGAGCAGTACTTC.

Only one count was recorded for this clone. The chain has TRBV27 and TRBJ2-5, with 8 positions matching TRBD1. Germline values: CDR1 MNHEY, CDR2 SMNVEV (reference sequence). There are 18 residues in the CDR3. The V segment lost 0 bases and the J segment 4 bases; nucleotides outside the gene matches: 13. The CDR3 spells CASSLSPGTGLFGETQYF. CDR3 DNA: TGTGCCAGCAGTTTATCCCCCGGGACAGGACTGTTCGGAGAGACCCAGTACTTC.

The genes are TRBV30 and TRBJ2-4, with TRBD1 identical over 8 bases. CDR3 length: 12 residues. The V and J ends lost 2 bases and 13 bases, in that order; junction bases with no gene match: 7. CDR1 is GTSNPN, CDR2 SVGIG, per germline (reference sequence). The DNA of the CDR3 is TGTGCCTGGAGTACGAACAGGGGGTCCCAGTACTTC. As protein: CAWSTNRGSQYF. The full variable domain, rest sourced from reference TRBV30 and TRBJ2-4, is SQTIHQWPATLVQPVGSPLSLECTVEGTSNPNLYWYRQAAGRGLQLLFYSVGIGQISSEVPQNLSASRPQDRQFILSSKKLLLSDSGFYLCAWSTNRGSQYFGAGTRLSVL.

The chain combines TRBV12-3 or TRBV12-4 with TRBJ2-7, with D unclear. V lost 0 bases and J lost 1, with 4 bases in between. This CDR3 contains 13 residues. CDR3 DNA sequence: TGTGCCAGCAGTTTAGCAGCATCCTACGAGCAGTACTTC. It specifies CASSLAASYEQYF.

This chain connects TRBV19 to TRBJ1-4; 8 bases align to TRBD1. The ends lost 3 bases at V and 5 bases at J; junction bases unmatched: 11. There are 17 residues in the CDR3. Germline V gene data show CDR1 as LNHDA and CDR2 as SQIVND (reference sequence). The DNA of the CDR3 is TGTGCCAGTAGTATGGTCGACAGGGGAGGTCCGAATGAAAAACTGTTTTTT. Translation gives CASSMVDRGGPNEKLFF.

The rearrangement links TRBV7-9 to TRBJ2-3; TRBD2 aligns across 8 bases. Germline-derived CDR1 and CDR2 are SEHNR and FQNEAQ (reference sequence). Trimming removed 2 bases from V and 4 bases from J; junction bases left unmatched: 8. CDR3 length equals 16 residues. The CDR3 protein is CASSLPSGSVSDTQYF. CDR3 DNA sequence: TGTGCCAGCAGCTTACCCAGCGGGAGTGTGTCAGATACGCAGTATTTT.

The V call is TRBV9, the J call TRBJ1-1; a possible D gene is TRBD1 (6 bases). The length of the CDR3 is 16 residues. In germline, CDR1 is SGDLS, CDR2 YYNGEE. The V gene lost 4 bases and the J gene lost 7 bases, with 23 bases spanning the gap. CDR3 sequence reads: CASSPHHGGAVGEAFF. The CDR3 nucleotides read TGTGCCAGCAGCCCTCATCACGGGGGGGCCGTCGGTGAAGCTTTCTTT.

The chain carries TRBV5-1 and TRBJ1-1, with D perhaps matching TRBD1 (6 bases). The germline V and J ends were trimmed by 2 bases and 4 bases, with 18 bases remaining between them. CDR3 length: 16 amino acids. Germline V gene data show CDR1 as SGHRS and CDR2 as YFSETQ. The CDR3 region is CASSFFNRESGTEAFF. The CDR3 bases are TGCGCCAGCAGCTTCTTCAACAGGGAAAGCGGCACTGAAGCTTTCTTT.

The chain combines TRBV15 with TRBJ1-2, with D possibly TRBD1 on 6 matching bases. The germline CDR1 and CDR2 sequences are LNHNV and YYDKDF (reference sequence). This CDR3 is built from 17 residues. Trimming pared 0 bases from V and 3 bases from J, leaving 17 bases between. Here the CDR3 reads CATSRDLEAGVYYGYTF. In nucleotides, the CDR3 is TGTGCCACCAGCAGAGACCTGGAGGCAGGGGTTTACTATGGCTACACCTTC.

CDR3 amino acids: CASRGDRGQGQPQHF. The CDR3 region has the DNA TGTGCCAGTAGAGGGGACAGGGGGCAGGGGCAGCCCCAGCATTTT. This rearrangement joins TRBV19 to TRBJ1-5; 12 bases line up with TRBD1. The CDR3 loop spans 15 amino acids. J lost 7 bases, V lost 6 bases, and 7 bases had no gene match. Germline V gene sequence: CDR1 LNHDA, CDR2 SQIVND (reference sequence).

This clone was counted once. The chain joins TRBV7-2 to TRBJ2-1; 10 bases are a match to TRBD2. CDR3 size: 17 residues. Trimming took 5 bases from V and 0 from J; bases not matched to a gene: 7. Germline V gene lookup returns CDR1 SGHTA and CDR2 FQGNSA. The CDR3, as DNA: TGTGCCAGCAGCCCCACTAGCGGGGTAAGCTCCTACAATGAGCAGTTCTTC. Translating gives CASSPTSGVSSYNEQFF. Full variable domain (outside the CDR3, taken from reference TRBV7-2 and TRBJ2-1): GAGVSQSPSNKVTEKGKDVELRCDPISGHTALYWYRQSLGQGLEFLIYFQGNSAPDKSGLPSDRFSAERTGGSVSTLTIQRTQQEDSAVYLCASSPTSGVSSYNEQFFGPGTRLTVL.

This clone occurred a few times. CDR3 DNA sequence: TGTGCCAGTAGTAAGACAGGGGGGTCACCCAATCAGCCCCAGCATTTT. The encoded protein is CASSKTGGSPNQPQHF. J is TRBJ1-5 and V is TRBV19, with TRBD1 matching 9 bases. V shed 4 bases, J shed 3 bases, and the junction held 7 bases outside the gene matches. CDR3 size: 16 residues. Germline V lookup: CDR1 LNHDA, CDR2 SQIVND (reference sequence).

This sequence joins TRBV28 and TRBJ2-2; a possible D gene is TRBD2 (6 bases). V lost 3 bases and J lost 0, with 14 bases in between. The germline gives CDR1 MDHEN, CDR2 SYDVKM. The CDR3 loop spans 17 amino acids. CDR3 sequence: CASSFFGSRANTGELFF. In DNA, the CDR3 is TGTGCCAGCAGTTTTTTCGGGAGCAGGGCGAACACCGGGGAGCTGTTTTTT.

This clone was counted only a few times. The genes are TRBV5-1 and TRBJ1-3, with 9 bases identical to TRBD1. This CDR3 has 17 residues. CDR1 is SGHRS, CDR2 YFSETQ, per germline. The trim removed 5 bases at V and 0 bases at J, leaving 9 bases unmatched. The CDR3 bases are TGCGCCAGCAGTTCCGGGACAGGGTCCTTCTCTGGAAACACCATATATTTT. This sequence encodes CASSSGTGSFSGNTIYF.

The chain couples TRBV10-3 to TRBJ1-3; 7 nucleotides line up with TRBD1. This CDR3 is built from 13 residues. Germline lookup yields CDR1 ENHRY and CDR2 SYGVKD. Unmatched junction bases numbered 3, after V lost 8 bases and J lost 2 bases. The chain's CDR3 is CAISDRAGNTIYF. DNA for the CDR3: TGTGCCATCTCTGACAGGGCTGGAAACACCATATATTTT.

The rearrangement links TRBV15 to TRBJ1-5; D gene uncertain. Germline lookup yields CDR1 LNHNV and CDR2 YYDKDF (reference sequence). Deletions cut 0 bases from V and 2 bases from J, with 8 bases between. This CDR3 contains 15 residues. CDR3 protein: CATSRDQRGNQPQHF. DNA for the CDR3: TGTGCCACCAGCAGAGATCAGCGGGGCAATCAGCCCCAGCATTTT. The full variable domain, in which reference TRBV15 and TRBJ1-5 provide the parts outside the CDR3, is DAMVIQNPRYQVTQFGKPVTLSCSQTLNHNVMYWYQQKSSQAPKLLFHYYDKDFNNEADTPDNFQSRRPNTSFCFLDIRSPGLGDTAMYLCATSRDQRGNQPQHFGDGTRLSIL.

Only one count was recorded for this clone. This chain connects TRBV4-1 to TRBJ1-3; D is ambiguous. V shed 5 bases and J shed 0 bases, with 5 bases lying between them. Germline-derived CDR1 and CDR2 are MGHRA and YSYEKL. The CDR3 has 13 residues. The CDR3 coding sequence is TGCGCCAGCAGCACAGACTCTGGAAACACCATATATTTT. Protein product: CASSTDSGNTIYF.

This clone was recorded a few times. The CDR3 is CASSLSREDGYTF. The CDR3 DNA sequence: TGTGCCAGCAGCTTGAGCAGGGAGGATGGCTACACCTTC. The chain combines TRBV7-2 with TRBJ1-2, with a possible D match to TRBD1 (5 bases). Germline CDR1 SGHTA, CDR2 FQGNSA. V was shortened by 3 bases and J by 6 bases, with 11 bases between the two germline ends. The length of the CDR3 is 13 residues.

The chain joins TRBV19 to TRBJ2-2, with D unresolved. Per the germline V gene, CDR1 is LNHDA and CDR2 is SQIVND (reference sequence). V gave up 6 bases and J gave up 2 bases, with 4 bases separating them. This CDR3 has 12 amino acids. In nucleotides, the CDR3 is TGTGCCAGTAGGGCCAACACCGGGGAGCTGTTTTTT. This sequence encodes CASRANTGELFF.

The chain combines TRBV7-3 with TRBJ1-1; a possible D gene is TRBD1 (5 bases). CDR1 SGHTA and CDR2 FQGTGA come from the germline V gene. V lost 2 bases and J lost 0, with 13 bases in between. CDR3 size: 16 residues. As DNA, the CDR3 is TGTGCCAGCAGCTTACCACCTTACAGGATGAACACTGAAGCTTTCTTT. Translation: CASSLPPYRMNTEAFF.

The chain couples TRBV15 to TRBJ2-1; 14 bases fit TRBD2. Germline V CDR1 and CDR2: LNHNV, YYDKDF (reference sequence). The length of the CDR3 is 17 residues. V dropped 3 bases and J dropped 4; count of bases not matched to a gene: 5. CDR3 sequence reads: CATSRGRLAGGYNEQFF. CDR3 DNA: TGTGCCACCAGCAGGGGACGACTAGCGGGAGGGTACAATGAGCAGTTCTTC.

The chain is built from TRBV9 and TRBJ2-5; tentative D call: TRBD1 (5 bases). The CDR3 runs to 15 residues. Germline-derived CDR1 and CDR2 are SGDLS and YYNGEE. Trimming removed 0 bases at V and 5 bases at J, with 14 bases between. The CDR3 region is CASSVAPGFGETQYF. For the CDR3, the DNA is TGTGCCAGCAGCGTAGCTCCAGGGTTTGGGGAGACCCAGTACTTC.

V gene TRBV19 combines with J gene TRBJ1-1, with 7 bases matching TRBD1. This CDR3 contains 15 residues. Germline values: CDR1 LNHDA, CDR2 SQIVND (reference sequence). Trimming removed 4 bases from V and 4 bases from J; junction bases left unmatched: 9. CDR3 in DNA: TGTGCCAGTAGTACCCGAGGGGGCGTTATCACTGAAGCTTTCTTT. Its translation is CASSTRGGVITEAFF.